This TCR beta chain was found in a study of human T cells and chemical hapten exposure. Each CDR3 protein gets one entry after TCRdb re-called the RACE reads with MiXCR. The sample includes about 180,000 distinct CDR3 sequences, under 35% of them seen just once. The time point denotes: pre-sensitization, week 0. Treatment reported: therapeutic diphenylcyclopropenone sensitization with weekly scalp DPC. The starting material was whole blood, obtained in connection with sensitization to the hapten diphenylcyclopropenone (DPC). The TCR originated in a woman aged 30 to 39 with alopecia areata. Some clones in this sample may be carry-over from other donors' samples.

The CDR3 region has the DNA TGTGCCAGCAGTGGTACCCGAGATACGCAGTATTTT. This encodes CASSGTRDTQYF. J is TRBJ2-3 and V is TRBV25-1; D gene uncertain. This CDR3 has 12 amino acids. V lost 4 bases and J lost 5, with 7 bases in between. Germline-derived CDR1 and CDR2 are MGHDK and SYGVNS.